This T cell receptor beta chain was observed in a study of CD8 T cells in ankylosing spondylitis. Study conclusions and caveats: There was reportedly significant enrichment of clones that were disease-linked in matched ankylosing spondylitis synovial fluid.

CDR3 length: 19 amino acids. V lost 5 bases to trimming and J lost 0 bases; unmatched junction nucleotides: 14. Germline V gene data show CDR1 as MDHEN and CDR2 as SYDVKM. This clonotype was counted between two and nine times. The antigen is not known. Libraries for TCR beta were made by quantitative 5'-RACE with molecular barcodes. TCRdb re-derived calls from the 5' RACE reads in MiXCR, one entry per CDR3 protein. The table records around 130,000 distinct CDR3 sequences, about a tenth of them present only once. The rearrangement joins TRBV28 to TRBJ1-3; 9 nucleotides match TRBD1. The sample comprised blood, either unsorted or a sorted T cell fraction (not recorded which). The sequence derives from a male donor with ankylosing spondylitis or in good health (not recorded which). The CDR3 sequence: CASSPRQGVRKDSGNTIYF. As DNA, the CDR3 is TGTGCCAGCAGTCCACGACAGGGGGTAAGGAAAGACTCTGGAAACACCATATATTTT.